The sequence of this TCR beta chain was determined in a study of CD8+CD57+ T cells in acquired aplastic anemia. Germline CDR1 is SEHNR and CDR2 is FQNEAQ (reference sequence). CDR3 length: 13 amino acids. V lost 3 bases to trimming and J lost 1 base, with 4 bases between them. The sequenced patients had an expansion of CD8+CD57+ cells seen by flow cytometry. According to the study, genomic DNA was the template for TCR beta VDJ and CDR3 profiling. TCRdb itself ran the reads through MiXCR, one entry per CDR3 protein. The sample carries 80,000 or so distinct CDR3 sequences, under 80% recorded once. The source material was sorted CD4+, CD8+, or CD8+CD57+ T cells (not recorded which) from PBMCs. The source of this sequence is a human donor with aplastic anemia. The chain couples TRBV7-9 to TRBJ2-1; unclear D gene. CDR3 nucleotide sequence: TGTGCCAGCAGCTTCTGGTCCTACAATGAGCAGTTCTTC. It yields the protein CASSFWSYNEQFF. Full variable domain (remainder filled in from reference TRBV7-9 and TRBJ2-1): DTGVSQNPRHKITKRGQNVTFRCDPISEHNRLYWYRQTLGQGPEFLTYFQNEAQLEKSRLLSDRFSAERPKGSFSTLEIQRTEQGDSAMYLCASSFWSYNEQFFGPGTRLTVL.